The following is a T cell receptor (beta chain) sequence with its context. The assay was immunoSEQ multiplex PCR, and TCRdb's table has in-frame clones only and misses some. The repertoire includes approximately 210,000 clones, around 81% of them detected once, and 3.5% to 5.5% sits in the top ten. Individuals aged roughly 18 to 90 years were recruited from 24 US areas. The sample is drawn from a study of blood T cell repertoires in COVID-19. Study context: From T cells, B-cell-depleted T cells, or PBMCs came the material, which was cDNA or gDNA.

The CDR3 is made up of 14 amino acids. Trimming pared 2 bases from V and 8 bases from J, leaving 14 bases between. Germline V lookup: CDR1 MNHEY, CDR2 SVGAGI. The chain recombines TRBV6-5 with TRBJ2-3, with D possibly being TRBD2 (5 bases). Sequenced material: PBMCs or T cells enriched from blood (not recorded which). This clonotype was sampled from a man between 25 and 39 years old with acute COVID-19. For the CDR3, the DNA is TGTGCCAGCAGTTACGGAGGAGCACAAGGTACGCAGTATTTT. Amino acids: CASSYGGAQGTQYF.